Below, 14 T cell receptor beta chains from the same sample are listed, as sequenced in a study of regulatory T cells. Primers: 52 TRBV forward and 13 TRBJ reverse. Produced via immunoSEQ multiplex PCR; TCRdb's table is partial and in-frame only. The profile shows over 35,000 clones, approximately 91% of them singletons. Study-level results: In CD3G-deficient patients, conventional CD4+ T cells were enriched for hydrophobic CDR3 residues at positions 6 and 7.

Their specific antigens are unknown. Sequenced material: conventional CD4+ T cells sorted from blood. All receptors come from a person between 18 and 30 years old with CD3G deficiency.

The chain uses TRBV6-1 and TRBJ1-5; 9 bases map to TRBD1. The ends lost 9 bases at V and 9 bases at J; junction bases unmatched: 6. The CDR3 covers 12 residues. Germline CDR1 is MNHNS and CDR2 is SASEGT. The CDR3: CASRQGVMPQHF. CDR3 sequence (DNA): TGTGCCAGTAGACAGGGGGTGATGCCCCAGCATTTT.

The gene calls are TRBV6-5 and TRBJ2-2; D remains unclear. V lost 5 bases and J lost 12, with 16 bases in between. Germline CDR1 and CDR2: MNHEY and SVGAGI. This CDR3 region has 13 residues. The CDR3 sequence: CASSQTRLTKLFF. CDR3 DNA: TGTGCCAGCAGTCAAACCCGCCTAACTAAGCTGTTTTTT.

The chain recombines TRBV7-8 with TRBJ2-1; D is uncertain. The CDR3 has 16 residues. Germline V gene data show CDR1 as SGHVS and CDR2 as FQNEAQ. V lost 2 bases to trimming and J lost 4 bases, with 15 bases between them. The CDR3 DNA follows: TGTGCCAGCAGCTTATCGAGGAGACCCCCTTACAATGAGCAGTTCTTC. Residues: CASSLSRRPPYNEQFF.

The V gene is TRBV7-8, the J gene TRBJ2-3, with TRBD2 matching over 9 bases. Germline V lookup: CDR1 SGHVS, CDR2 FQNEAQ. J lost 6 bases, V lost 5 bases, and 3 bases had no gene match. The CDR3 has 13 amino acids. As DNA, the CDR3 is TGTGCCAGCAGCGCGGGAGGGTGGGATACGCAGTATTTT. As protein: CASSAGGWDTQYF. Drawing the rest from reference TRBV7-8 and TRBJ2-3, the complete variable domain is GAGVSQSPRYKVAKRGQDVALRCDPISGHVSLFWYQQALGQGPEFLTYFQNEAQLDKSGLPSDRFFAERPEGSVSTLKIQRTQQEDSAVYLCASSAGGWDTQYFGPGTRLTVL.

V usage is TRBV20-1 and J usage is TRBJ1-5; D is undetermined. Germline lookup yields CDR1 DFQATT and CDR2 SNEGSKA (reference sequence). The CDR3 totals 11 residues. V lost 6 bases to trimming and J lost 3 bases, with 6 bases between them. DNA of the CDR3: TGCAGTGCCGCGAACAATCAGCCCCAGCATTTT. It specifies CSAANNQPQHF.

By sample fraction, this clone is medium-sized. The chain combines TRBV7-2 with TRBJ2-3; D unclear. Germline-derived CDR1 and CDR2 are SGHTA and FQGNSA. CDR3 length: 15 residues. V dropped 4 bases and J dropped 0 bases, with 11 bases sitting between them. The CDR3 reads CASSSQTSSTDTQYF. CDR3 DNA sequence: TGTGCCAGCAGCTCACAAACCTCTAGCACAGATACGCAGTATTTT.

The CDR3 nucleotides are TGTGCCAGCAGTGTTGAGGGGACTGTAGATACGCAGTATTTT. Translating gives CASSVEGTVDTQYF. The rearrangement links TRBV6-1 to TRBJ2-3; perhaps TRBD2 as D (6 bases). This CDR3 comprises 14 residues. Germline values: CDR1 MNHNS, CDR2 SASEGT. V was clipped by 4 bases and J by 5 bases, with 13 bases between them.

This rearrangement joins TRBV5-1 to TRBJ2-3, with TRBD1 matching over 10 bases. The CDR3 runs to 14 residues. Germline assignment: CDR1 SGHRS and CDR2 YFSETQ. With 4 bases clipped from V and 4 bases from J, the junction kept 3 bases outside the gene matches. The CDR3 nucleotides read TGCGCCAGCAGCCGGGACAGGGGCGCAGATACGCAGTATTTT. This gives the protein CASSRDRGADTQYF.

The chain combines TRBV5-1 with TRBJ2-2, with no clear D. There are 16 residues in the CDR3. Germline V gene sequence: CDR1 SGHRS, CDR2 YFSETQ. V was cut by 3 bases and J by 2 bases, with 14 bases left in between. In DNA form, the CDR3 reads TGCGCCAGCAGCTCAACGGTGGGCCAAAACACCGGGGAGCTGTTTTTT. This gives the protein CASSSTVGQNTGELFF.

The genes are TRBV28 and TRBJ1-2, with a tentative D call TRBD1 (6 bases). CDR3 length: 15 amino acids. Germline CDR1 and CDR2: MDHEN and SYDVKM. V was clipped by 6 bases and J by 4 bases, with 18 bases between them. CDR3 sequence: CASSPTLQGFYGYTF. CDR3 nucleotide sequence: TGTGCCAGCAGCCCGACTCTACAGGGTTTCTATGGCTACACCTTC.

V gene TRBV7-9 combines with J gene TRBJ2-7; D might be TRBD1 or TRBD2, each matching 5 bases. Germline V gene sequence: CDR1 SEHNR, CDR2 FQNEAQ (reference sequence). The V end lost 6 bases, the J end lost 4 bases, and 19 bases lay between the germline ends. This CDR3 comprises 15 residues. CDR3 DNA: TGTGCCAGCAGTCTTACCCCCCCGGGACCATACGAGCAGTACTTC. Its protein is CASSLTPPGPYEQYF.

V gene TRBV5-1 combines with J gene TRBJ2-3, with TRBD2 matching over 10 bases. This CDR3 comprises 15 residues. Per the germline V gene, CDR1 is SGHRS and CDR2 is YFSETQ. The junction had 5 bases not matched to a gene; V was cut back by 5 bases and J by 2 bases. CDR3 in amino acids: CASSVGLADTDTQYF. CDR3 sequence (DNA): TGCGCCAGCAGTGTAGGACTAGCGGACACAGATACGCAGTATTTT. Drawing the rest from reference TRBV5-1 and TRBJ2-3, the complete variable domain is KAGVTQTPRYLIKTRGQQVTLSCSPISGHRSVSWYQQTPGQGLQFLFEYFSETQRNKGNFPGRFSGRQFSNSRSEMNVSTLELGDSALYLCASSVGLADTDTQYFGPGTRLTVL.

The rearrangement links TRBV5-1 to TRBJ1-6, with 9 bases that match TRBD1. This CDR3 contains 15 residues. Germline V gives CDR1 SGHRS, CDR2 YFSETQ. Trimming at V came to 0 bases and at J to 7 bases, leaving 2 bases not matched to a gene. DNA for the CDR3: TGCGCCAGCAGCTTGGTAGGGACAGGGAATTCACCCCTCCACTTT. Translated, it gives CASSLVGTGNSPLHF.

V is TRBV11-2 and J is TRBJ2-1; TRBD2 matches at 12 bases. The J segment lost 6 bases and the V segment lost 1 base, leaving 4 bases of the junction unmatched. The CDR3 spans 16 residues. Per the germline V gene, CDR1 is SGHAT and CDR2 is FQNNGV. The chain's CDR3 is CASSLGGLAGINEQFF. For the CDR3, the DNA is TGTGCCAGCAGCTTAGGTGGACTAGCGGGAATCAATGAGCAGTTCTTC.